What follows describes a single TCR beta chain. The data derive from a study of blood T cell repertoires in COVID-19. The CDR3 totals 12 residues. From germline, CDR1 is SEHNR and CDR2 FQNEAQ (reference sequence). The V gene lost 2 bases and the J gene lost 8 bases, with 9 bases spanning the gap. Method: immunoSEQ multiplex PCR; TCRdb's copy keeps in-frame clones and lacks some. The sample includes approximately 100,000 clones, 85% to 90% of them seen just once. The sequenced sample was peripheral blood. The source of this sequence is a woman aged 80 or over with acute or convalescent COVID-19. V gene TRBV7-9 combines with J gene TRBJ1-2, with D uncertain. CDR3: CASSLSSGGYTF. In nucleotides, the CDR3 is TGTGCCAGCAGCTTAAGTTCGGGAGGCTACACCTTC.